One sample yielded the 32 T cell receptor beta chains listed below, sequenced in a study of blood T cells in healthy people across ages. Next came a second PCR, run for about 7 to 12 cycles, which used a sample-barcoded 5' primer along with a J-beta primer mix. MiXCR was run by TCRdb on the 5' RACE reads, yielding one entry per CDR3 protein. The sample records roughly 1,500,000 distinct CDR3 sequences, 42% being singletons. The specimen was blood. The receptors originated from a woman aged 18-29 years in good health.

The J gene is TRBJ1-1, the V gene TRBV14; D possibly corresponds to TRBD1 (5 bases). This CDR3 region has 12 residues. The germline CDR1 and CDR2 sequences are SGHDN and FVKESK. V lost 1 base, J lost 7 bases, and 7 bases lay in between. The CDR3 coding sequence is TGTGCCAGCAGCCAAGGGGGGATTGAAGCTTTCTTT. Residues: CASSQGGIEAFF.

This clonotype appeared many times. This chain joins TRBV7-2 and TRBJ2-7, with D tentatively TRBD1 (5 bases). Trimming stripped 4 bases from V and 3 bases from J, with 7 bases between. Germline values: CDR1 SGHTA, CDR2 FQGNSA. This CDR3 contains 12 residues. In DNA, the CDR3 is TGTGCCAGCAGCTCAGGGATCTACGAGCAGTACTTC. This sequence encodes CASSSGIYEQYF. Full variable domain (remainder filled in from reference TRBV7-2 and TRBJ2-7): GAGVSQSPSNKVTEKGKDVELRCDPISGHTALYWYRQSLGQGLEFLIYFQGNSAPDKSGLPSDRFSAERTGGSVSTLTIQRTQQEDSAVYLCASSSGIYEQYFGPGTRLTVT.

The genes are TRBV9 and TRBJ1-5; perhaps TRBD1 as D (5 bases). This CDR3 spans 13 amino acids. Germline V CDR1 and CDR2: SGDLS, YYNGEE. V was trimmed by 5 bases and J by 4 bases, leaving 10 bases between them. CDR3 in amino acids: CASSVSGNQPQHF. The CDR3 nucleotides are TGTGCCAGCAGTGTATCAGGGAATCAGCCCCAGCATTTT. The full variable domain, completed using reference TRBV9 and TRBJ1-5, is DSGVTQTPKHLITATGQRVTLRCSPRSGDLSVYWYQQSLDQGLQFLIQYYNGEERAKGNILERFSAQQFPDLHSELNLSSLELGDSALYFCASSVSGNQPQHFGDGTRLSIL.

The chain carries TRBV6-4 and TRBJ1-2; D call uncertain. Germline V lookup: CDR1 MRHNA, CDR2 SNTAGT. The germline V and J ends were trimmed by 0 bases and 8 bases, with 10 bases remaining between them. This CDR3 spans 13 amino acids. As DNA, the CDR3 is TGTGCCAGCAGTGACTCGAATCTTCGGGGCTACACCTTC. Its protein is CASSDSNLRGYTF.

The V gene is TRBV5-5, the J gene TRBJ1-2; D possibly corresponds to TRBD1 (6 bases). Trimming pared 2 bases from V and 6 bases from J, leaving 14 bases between. The CDR3 runs to 14 residues. Germline V gives CDR1 SGHKS, CDR2 YYEKEE (reference sequence). The CDR3 DNA is TGTGCCAGCAGCTTCACGGGGGCCGAGAATGGCTACACCTTC. This codes for CASSFTGAENGYTF.

CDR3 DNA sequence: TGCAGTGCTAACCCCTCCCCCTACGAGCAGTACTTC. Translating it yields CSANPSPYEQYF. The chain couples TRBV20-1 to TRBJ2-7; D is unresolved. The CDR3 totals 12 residues. Germline CDR1 DFQATT, CDR2 SNEGSKA (reference sequence). V was clipped by 4 bases and J by 2 bases, with 9 bases between them.

This rearrangement joins TRBV28 to TRBJ2-3, with TRBD1 identical over 10 bases. V was clipped by 5 bases and J by 2 bases; unmatched bases: 7. This CDR3 comprises 16 residues. Germline V gene lookup returns CDR1 MDHEN and CDR2 SYDVKM. This CDR3 is CASSPSDRGYTDTQYF. The DNA for the CDR3 is TGTGCCAGCAGTCCCTCGGACAGGGGGTACACAGATACGCAGTATTTT.

This rearrangement joins TRBV20-1 to TRBJ1-2; 8 bases match TRBD1. This CDR3 has 14 amino acids. Germline-derived CDR1 and CDR2 are DFQATT and SNEGSKA (reference sequence). V trimming: 6 bases; J trimming: 2 bases; junction bases outside the gene matches: 8. This CDR3 reads CSAEDRASNYGYTF. The CDR3 bases are TGCAGTGCAGAGGACAGGGCCTCAAACTATGGCTACACCTTC.

This chain connects TRBV24-1 to TRBJ2-7; the D gene is possibly TRBD2 (5 bases). V was pared by 5 bases and J by 3 bases, with 10 bases between. This CDR3 region has 13 residues. Germline V gene data show CDR1 as KGHDR and CDR2 as SFDVKD. The CDR3 region is CATSGGMGYEQYF. Written as DNA, the CDR3 is TGTGCCACCAGTGGAGGGATGGGCTACGAGCAGTACTTC.

The V call is TRBV28, the J call TRBJ2-3, with D possibly TRBD1 on 5 matching bases. The germline V and J ends were trimmed by 7 bases and 6 bases, with 20 bases remaining between them. This CDR3 is 15 amino acids long. Germline loops: CDR1 MDHEN, CDR2 SYDVKM. CDR3 sequence: CASIRGLAGSDTQYF. In DNA, the CDR3 is TGTGCCAGCATTAGGGGTCTGGCAGGCAGCGATACGCAGTATTTT.

The chain recombines TRBV12-3 or TRBV12-4 with TRBJ1-4, with D possibly matching TRBD1 (6 bases). The CDR3 is made up of 14 amino acids. V lost 3 bases to trimming and J lost 9 bases, with 14 bases between them. The CDR3 loop reads CASSFAGEAKKLFF. For the CDR3, the DNA is TGTGCCAGCAGTTTTGCAGGGGAGGCGAAAAAACTGTTTTTT.

This rearrangement joins TRBV6-6 to TRBJ1-1; D is undetermined. CDR3 length: 15 amino acids. Germline-derived CDR1 and CDR2 are MNHNY and SVGAGI (reference sequence). V lost 0 bases and J lost 1, with 9 bases in between. CDR3 sequence (DNA): TGTGCCAGCAGTTACTCCTCTCCCAGGAACACTGAAGCTTTCTTT. This codes for CASSYSSPRNTEAFF.

The sample holds a few counts of this clonotype. The V call is TRBV11-2, the J call TRBJ2-7; D gene ambiguous. The V end was cut by 1 base, the J end by 3 bases, with 7 bases between. CDR1 and CDR2 (germline): SGHAT, FQNNGV. This CDR3 spans 13 amino acids. CDR3 amino acids: CASSLALFYEQYF. Here the CDR3 DNA reads TGTGCCAGCAGCTTAGCTCTTTTCTACGAGCAGTACTTC.

The chain is built from TRBV4-1 and TRBJ2-3; the match to TRBD2 covers 10 bases. V lost 1 base to trimming and J lost 1 base; unmatched junction nucleotides: 11. The germline CDR1 and CDR2 sequences are MGHRA and YSYEKL. The CDR3 has 19 amino acids. In nucleotides, the CDR3 is TGCGCCAGCAGCCAAGTCGGGCTAGCGGGAGAGATTGGCACAGATACGCAGTATTTT. Its protein is CASSQVGLAGEIGTDTQYF.

This sequence joins TRBV21-1 and TRBJ2-1; the table's TRBD2 call for D was not verified on the DNA. TRBV21-1 is deemed a pseudogene. The CDR3 contains 17 residues. CDR3 in DNA: TGTGCCAGCAGCAAGAACCACGGGACTAGCGGGGGCGATGAGCAGTTCTTC. Translated: CASSKNHGTSGGDEQFF.

This rearrangement joins TRBV27 to TRBJ2-4; a possible D gene is TRBD1 (6 bases). Trimming removed 8 bases at V and 13 bases at J, with 21 bases between. CDR3 size: 13 residues. Germline assignment: CDR1 MNHEY and CDR2 SMNVEV (reference sequence). This CDR3 reads CASRTDPYNEQYF. CDR3 DNA sequence: TGTGCCAGCCGGACAGACCCCTACAATGAGCAGTACTTC.

This clonotype appeared many times. The chain links TRBV5-1 to TRBJ1-2, with 10 nucleotides matching TRBD1. Trimming removed 2 bases from V and 7 bases from J; junction bases left unmatched: 11. This CDR3 is built from 16 residues. Germline CDR1 is SGHRS and CDR2 is YFSETQ. The CDR3 region has the DNA TGCGCCAGCAGCTTACAGACAGGGGGCTCGTCTGGTGGCTACACCTTC. This translates into CASSLQTGGSSGGYTF. Full variable domain (outside the CDR3, taken from reference TRBV5-1 and TRBJ1-2): KAGVTQTPRYLIKTRGQQVTLSCSPISGHRSVSWYQQTPGQGLQFLFEYFSETQRNKGNFPGRFSGRQFSNSRSEMNVSTLELGDSALYLCASSLQTGGSSGGYTFGSGTRLTVV.

The chain uses TRBV25-1 and TRBJ2-1, with a tentative D call TRBD2 (6 bases). The V end lost 8 bases, the J end lost 4 bases, and 18 bases lay between the germline ends. This CDR3 is built from 15 residues. Germline V gene lookup returns CDR1 MGHDK and CDR2 SYGVNS. In DNA, the CDR3 is TGTGCCAGCGCGGAGGGGACGGGGTCTTACAATGAGCAGTTCTTC. This encodes CASAEGTGSYNEQFF.

In its sample, this clonotype was seen a few times. The chain recombines TRBV7-8 with TRBJ2-5; D gene ambiguous. CDR1 is SGHVS and CDR2 is FQNEAQ in the germline V gene. Trimming pared 5 bases from V and 0 bases from J, leaving 16 bases between. This CDR3 has 16 amino acids. The CDR3 sequence is CASSVVISQYQETQYF. The DNA of the CDR3 is TGTGCCAGCAGCGTGGTGATTTCTCAATACCAAGAGACCCAGTACTTC.

As regards this clonotype: An end of the junction differs from the germline gene, which may be a read error. The chain links TRBV7-2 to TRBJ2-1; weak D call: TRBD2 (5 bases). There are 16 residues in the CDR3. Germline V gene sequence: CDR1 SGHTA, CDR2 FQGNSA. The CDR3 here is CAGSLGPTSSYNEQFF. As DNA, the CDR3 is TGTGCCGGCAGCTTAGGCCCTACTAGCTCCTACAATGAGCAGTTCTTC.

This clonotype was found a few times. The J gene is TRBJ1-2, the V gene TRBV4-1; 9 positions match TRBD1. The CDR3 contains 15 residues. After removal of 2 bases from V and 6 bases from J, the junction contained 7 bases not matched to a gene. The germline V gene encodes CDR1 MGHRA and CDR2 YSYEKL. The CDR3 DNA follows: TGCGCCAGCAGCCAAACCCCCCGGACAGGGGATGGCTACACCTTC. Protein sequence: CASSQTPRTGDGYTF.

This clonotype was counted between two and nine times. J is TRBJ2-5 and V is TRBV5-1; perhaps D is TRBD1 or TRBD2 (6 bases each). The J call may be in error: the DNA end matches TRBJ2-7 better. Germline assignment: CDR1 SGHRS and CDR2 YFSETQ. This CDR3 has 16 amino acids. CDR3 bases: TGCGCCAGCAGCGCGGAGGGGGTACAGGGAGGATCCGAGCAGTACTTC. Its protein product is CASSAEGVQGGSEQYF.

CDR3 region: CASSSMSQPQHF. In DNA form, the CDR3 reads TGTGCCAGCAGTTCTATGAGTCAGCCCCAGCATTTT. V gene TRBV12-3 or TRBV12-4 combines with J gene TRBJ1-5; D is ambiguous. There are 12 residues in the CDR3. Trimming left V 4 bases short and J 6 bases short, with 7 bases between.

This sequence joins TRBV20-1 and TRBJ1-1; D not certain. V shed 6 bases and J shed 5 bases, with 19 bases lying between them. CDR1 and CDR2 from the germline V gene are DFQATT and SNEGSKA (reference sequence). The CDR3 runs to 14 residues. The CDR3 loop is CSAVQRAVGTEAFF. CDR3 DNA sequence: TGCAGTGCCGTTCAACGGGCGGTGGGTACTGAAGCTTTCTTT.

The CDR3 DNA reads TGTGCCAGCAGCCCCTTGCACGGCAACTATGGCTACACCTTC. It is translated as CASSPLHGNYGYTF. The gene calls are TRBV3-1 and TRBJ1-2; D unclear. Germline values: CDR1 LGHDT, CDR2 YNNKEL (reference sequence). The germline V and J ends were trimmed by 4 bases and 2 bases, with 11 bases remaining between them. The CDR3 has 14 amino acids.

The chain has TRBV12-3 or TRBV12-4 and TRBJ2-5; 10 nucleotides align to TRBD1. After removal of 7 bases from V and 11 bases from J, the junction contained 19 bases not matched to a gene. The CDR3 covers 16 residues. Written as DNA, the CDR3 is TGTGCCAGCAAAATCACCGGGACAGGGGTGAACAATGAGCAGTACTTC. This sequence encodes CASKITGTGVNNEQYF.

The chain links TRBV6-5 to TRBJ2-3, with D perhaps matching TRBD1 (5 bases). V gave up 6 bases and J gave up 2 bases, with 15 bases separating them. Germline assignment: CDR1 MNHEY and CDR2 SVGAGI. The CDR3 covers 15 residues. The CDR3 loop is CASSSTDRLTDTQYF. The CDR3 region has the DNA TGTGCCAGCAGCTCGACCGACAGACTCACAGATACGCAGTATTTT.

The rearrangement joins TRBV6-2 or TRBV6-3 to TRBJ2-1, with 7 bases lining up with TRBD2. The ends lost 0 bases at V and 8 bases at J; junction bases unmatched: 10. CDR3 size: 16 residues. Germline assignment: CDR1 MNHEY and CDR2 SVGEGT. The CDR3 is CASSYSAYGGYDEQFF. DNA for the CDR3: TGTGCCAGCAGTTACTCCGCTTACGGGGGGTACGATGAGCAGTTCTTC.

This chain joins TRBV6-1 and TRBJ1-6; 8 bases fit TRBD1. This CDR3 is built from 15 residues. Germline CDR1 is MNHNS and CDR2 is SASEGT. The trim removed 2 bases at V and 15 bases at J, leaving 12 bases unmatched. CDR3 in amino acids: CASSEKRGTGQILHF. The CDR3 nucleotides read TGTGCCAGCAGTGAAAAAAGGGGGACAGGCCAAATCCTCCACTTT.

There are a few counts of this clonotype. The chain uses TRBV9 and TRBJ1-5, with D tentatively TRBD1 (5 bases). Trimming removed 3 bases at V and 4 bases at J, with 17 bases between. CDR1 is SGDLS and CDR2 is YYNGEE in the germline V gene. The CDR3 extends over 16 amino acids. CDR3: CASSGPGGVGNQPQHF. CDR3 bases: TGTGCCAGCAGCGGACCTGGGGGGGTAGGAAATCAGCCCCAGCATTTT.

This sequence joins TRBV20-1 and TRBJ1-2, with a possible D match to TRBD1 (5 bases). Per the germline V gene, CDR1 is DFQATT and CDR2 is SNEGSKA (reference sequence). The V gene lost 0 bases and the J gene lost 4 bases, with 12 bases spanning the gap. CDR3 length equals 14 residues. DNA for the CDR3: TGCAGTGCTAGAGATCCCGACAGAATCTATGGCTACACCTTC. This encodes CSARDPDRIYGYTF.

The table lists this clonotype with a few counts. The rearrangement uses TRBV28 and TRBJ2-1; possibly TRBD2 for D (6 bases). Trimming cost V 7 bases and J 8 bases, with 18 bases left between them. This CDR3 is 14 amino acids long. Germline-derived CDR1 and CDR2 are MDHEN and SYDVKM. The CDR3 bases are TGTGCCAGCACCCTACTTCTCGGGGGATATGAGCAGTTCTTC. This gives the protein CASTLLLGGYEQFF.